The TCR beta chain described here comes from a study of PD-L1 blockade in urothelial cancer. The CDR3 contains 16 residues. Germline V gene lookup returns CDR1 SGHTA and CDR2 FQGNSA. V was shortened by 2 bases and J by 1 base, with 13 bases between the two germline ends. Libraries were prepared by immunoSEQ multiplex PCR; TCRdb keeps only in-frame clonotypes and omits some of them. The sample lists about 80,000 clones, roughly 90% occurring once. Sequenced material: PBMCs, taken around atezolizumab (anti-PD-L1) treatment. The TCR was taken from a woman aged 70-85 years with urothelial cancer. The chain couples TRBV7-2 to TRBJ2-3; tentatively, D is TRBD1 (6 bases). Here the CDR3 reads CASSLYGGVGTDTQYF. CDR3 DNA sequence: TGTGCCAGCAGCTTATATGGGGGCGTTGGCACAGATACGCAGTATTTT.